A selection of T cell receptor beta chains follows, all from one sample in a study of T-cell reconstitution after alpha-beta-depleted transplantation in children. TCRdb passed the PCR reads through MiXCR, listing each CDR3 protein once. The sample lists about 540,000 distinct CDR3 sequences, more than 20% seen once, with 30% to 45% in the top ten. Source: PBMCs, taken before TCRalphabeta/CD19-depleted stem cell transplant. All receptors come from a boy in the first two years of life with Wiskott-Aldrich syndrome, due to receive a stem cell transplant. The CDR3 runs from the conserved cysteine through the conserved F or W. A D gene is named only where the DNA matches it firmly. Only some rows state a clone size, as once, few, many or a class for expanded clones.

v_gene,abundance,d_gene,j_gene,CDR3nt,CDR3aa
TRBV12-3/TRBV12-4,-,-,TRBJ2-1,TGTGCCAGCAATTGGAACACACACAATGAGCAGTTCTTC,CASNWNTHNEQFF
TRBV10-3,-,TRBD2,TRBJ2-3,TGTGCCATCAGTGTAACTAGCGGGACAGATACGCAGTATTTT,CAISVTSGTDTQYF
TRBV29-1,-,-,TRBJ2-7,TGCAGCGTTGTGGGGGACACCTCGCCATACGAGCAGTACTTC,CSVVGDTSPYEQYF
TRBV5-6,many,-,TRBJ2-5,TGTGCCAGCAGCTTAGTAGGGGGAGGTGGGGAGACCCAGTACTTC,CASSLVGGGGETQYF
TRBV7-8,-,TRBD2,TRBJ2-4,TGTGCCAGCAGCTTGCTACTAGCGGGAGCGGGCATTCAGTACTTC,CASSLLLAGAGIQYF
TRBV7-8,few,-,TRBJ2-7,TGTGCCAGCAGCTTGAGGGGCGTGGGGCAGAACGAGCAGTACTTC,CASSLRGVGQNEQYF
TRBV20-1,-,-,TRBJ2-4,TGCAGTGCCCCATTAAAAACGGGGTGGGACATTCAGTACTTC,CSAPLKTGWDIQYF
TRBV3-1,few,TRBD2,TRBJ2-7,TGTGCCAGCAGCCCGCGACTAGCGGGATCCTACGAGCAGTACTTC,CASSPRLAGSYEQYF
TRBV5-1,-,-,TRBJ1-2,TGCGCCAGCAGCTTGGGATCCCCCAACCGGGGCTATGGCTACACCTTC,CASSLGSPNRGYGYTF
TRBV28,-,-,TRBJ2-3,TGTGCCAGCAGTCTCTGGACACATAGCACAGATACGCAGTATTTT,CASSLWTHSTDTQYF
TRBV20-1,-,TRBD1,TRBJ1-2,TGCAGTGCTAGTATGGAAAGACAGGGTAGTTTCAGAAACTATGGCTACACCTTC,CSASMERQGSFRNYGYTF
TRBV19,-,-,TRBJ2-2,TGTGCCAGTAGTACGTGGACACCGAACACCGGGGAGCTGTTTTTT,CASSTWTPNTGELFF
TRBV12-3/TRBV12-4,few,-,TRBJ2-1,TGTGCCAGCAGCCCGCCCCGGGTCTCGAACTACAATGAGCAGTTCTTC,CASSPPRVSNYNEQFF
TRBV6-2/TRBV6-3,-,TRBD2,TRBJ2-5,TGTGCCAGCAGGACTAGCGGGAGAGAGACCCAGTACTTC,CASRTSGRETQYF
TRBV5-1,few,TRBD2,TRBJ2-5,TGCGCCAGCAGCTTGAGGACGGGAGGATCAGAGACCCAGTACTTC,CASSLRTGGSETQYF
TRBV6-1,-,-,TRBJ1-3,TGTGCCAGCACCACCGGGACGGACTCTGGAAACACCATATATTTT,CASTTGTDSGNTIYF
TRBV5-1,-,-,TRBJ1-2,TGCGCCAGCAGCTTGTCGGACGAAAGATATGGCTACACCTTC,CASSLSDERYGYTF
TRBV24-1,few,-,TRBJ2-2,TGTGCCACCAGCAGAAGCGGGAACACCGGGGAGCTGTTTTTT,CATSRSGNTGELFF
TRBV3-1,-,-,TRBJ1-3,TGTGCCAGCAGGTTAGGGTTCTCTGGAAACACCATATATTTT,CASRLGFSGNTIYF
TRBV10-3,-,TRBD2,TRBJ2-3,TGTGCCATCAACAGCGGGAGGACTAGCACAGATACGCAGTATTTT,CAINSGRTSTDTQYF
TRBV19,many,TRBD2,TRBJ2-1,TGCGCCAGCAGCATTAGCGGGTCCTACAATGAGCAGTTCTTC,CASSISGSYNEQFF
TRBV7-8,-,-,TRBJ2-7,TGTGCCAGCAGCTTAGTTCCAGCATCCTACGAGCAGTACTTC,CASSLVPASYEQYF
TRBV7-2,-,-,TRBJ2-1,TGTGCCAGTGCCCTCTTTGGCGGGTACGTCGATGAGCAGTTCTTC,CASALFGGYVDEQFF
TRBV24-1,few,-,TRBJ2-1,TGTGCCACCAGTGATCTTGAAGAGGGGGTGCAGTTCTTC,CATSDLEEGVQFF
TRBV20-1,-,TRBD1,TRBJ2-7,TGCAGTGCCGGTTTCCGGGACAGGGGATCCTACGAGCAGTACTTC,CSAGFRDRGSYEQYF
TRBV5-1,many,-,TRBJ2-1,TGCGCCAGCAGCTTGACAGGTCCGAGCTCCTACAATGAGCAGTTCTTC,CASSLTGPSSYNEQFF
TRBV11-1,-,TRBD2,TRBJ2-3,TGTGCCAGCAGCGCCCGCAATGGACTAGCGGGAGGACCAAGCACAGATACGCAGTATTTT,CASSARNGLAGGPSTDTQYF
TRBV5-6,-,-,TRBJ2-7,TGTGCCAGCAGCTTCCGGGGGGCCGGTCTCTACGAGCAGTACTTC,CASSFRGAGLYEQYF
TRBV5-1,few,TRBD1,TRBJ2-2,TGCGCCAGCAGCTTGGGGGAAACATACGGGACAGGAGGCACCGGGGAGCTGTTTTTT,CASSLGETYGTGGTGELFF
TRBV28,-,-,TRBJ2-7,TGTGCCAGCAGTCCCCTTTTAGGTTTGAGAAACGAGCAGTACTTC,CASSPLLGLRNEQYF
TRBV5-1,-,-,TRBJ2-7,TGCGCCAGCAGCGCCGGCCCAGGGATCTACGAGCAGTACTTC,CASSAGPGIYEQYF
TRBV4-1,-,TRBD1,TRBJ1-2,TGCGCCAGCAGCCAAGATCGAGTGGGACAGGGAGTGTATGGCTACACCTTC,CASSQDRVGQGVYGYTF
TRBV28,few,TRBD2,TRBJ2-7,TGTGCCAGCAGATCCCCAGCGGGGAGCTCCTACGAGCAGTACTTC,CASRSPAGSSYEQYF
TRBV5-1,-,-,TRBJ2-2,TGCGCCAGCTCACTATCCGGGGCGTCGACTACCGGGGAGCTGTTTTTT,CASSLSGASTTGELFF
TRBV28,-,-,TRBJ2-1,TGTGCCAGCAGTTTAGACGAGTACGATGAGCAGTTCTTC,CASSLDEYDEQFF
TRBV2,-,TRBD1,TRBJ1-1,TGTGCCAGCAGGGATACAGGGGGCACTGAAGCTTTCTTT,CASRDTGGTEAFF
TRBV10-2,-,TRBD1,TRBJ1-5,TGCGCCAGCAGGGGACAGGTCAATCAGCCCCAGCATTTT,CASRGQVNQPQHF
TRBV7-2,-,TRBD1,TRBJ2-1,TGTGCCAGCAGCTTAAAGGGGGCAGGGAAGAAGCAGTTCTTC,CASSLKGAGKKQFF
TRBV10-3,-,TRBD1,TRBJ2-1,TGTGCCATCAAGGGACAGGGAAGCTACAATGAGCAGTTCTTC,CAIKGQGSYNEQFF
TRBV6-1,-,-,TRBJ1-2,TGTGCCAGCAGGAGAATGGCGGGATATGGCTACACCTTC,CASRRMAGYGYTF
TRBV5-1,-,-,TRBJ2-5,TGCGCCAGCAGCCCAGGATATGAGTTGGGGAAGACCCAGTACTTC,CASSPGYELGKTQYF
TRBV28,-,TRBD1,TRBJ1-2,TGTGCCAGCCTAGGGACAGGGGCCCCCTATGGCTACACCTTC,CASLGTGAPYGYTF
TRBV5-1,-,-,TRBJ2-1,TGCGCCAGCAGCCCTATGGGGGAAGGCTCGGGACGCTCCTACAATGAGCAGTTCTTC,CASSPMGEGSGRSYNEQFF
TRBV20-1,-,-,TRBJ2-7,TGCAGTGCTACGGACCAAAACTCCTACGAGCAGTACTTC,CSATDQNSYEQYF
TRBV7-9,-,TRBD1,TRBJ1-1,TGTGCCAGCAGCTTAATGGGCAGGGGGCCGAACACTGAAGCTTTCTTT,CASSLMGRGPNTEAFF
TRBV19,few,-,TRBJ2-1,TGTGCCAGTAGTATAGTGGCGTATGAGCAGTTCTTC,CASSIVAYEQFF
TRBV14,-,-,TRBJ1-6,TGTGCCAGCAGCCAAGATCAAGTTTGGTGGGGCTATAATTCACCCCTCCACTTT,CASSQDQVWWGYNSPLHF
TRBV20-1,-,-,TRBJ1-1,TGCAGTGCTAGGGCAGGGCCCGACACTGAAGCTTTCTTT,CSARAGPDTEAFF
TRBV2,-,TRBD2,TRBJ2-5,TGTGCCAGCAAAGGGGATAGCGGGAGAGAGACCCAGTACTTC,CASKGDSGRETQYF
TRBV18,-,-,TRBJ2-7,TGTGCCAGCTCACCACCAGGGCAGACCTACGAGCAGTACTTC,CASSPPGQTYEQYF
TRBV3-1,-,-,TRBJ1-2,TGTGCCAGCAGCCAACTCTTGGGAGGGGCCGGCGGCTACACCTTC,CASSQLLGGAGGYTF
TRBV9,-,TRBD1,TRBJ2-7,TGTGCCAGCAGCGCCGGGACAGGTAGTTTCGAGCAGTACTTC,CASSAGTGSFEQYF
TRBV12-3/TRBV12-4,-,TRBD1,TRBJ2-3,TGTGCCAGCAGCCTATCCGGGACAGGGTTACATTTT,CASSLSGTGLHF
TRBV12-5,-,-,TRBJ2-1,TGTGCTAGTGGTTTTGACGGGACCTACAATGAGCAGTTCTTC,CASGFDGTYNEQFF